This T cell receptor (beta chain) was identified during a study of T cells in Graves' hyperthyroidism and ophthalmopathy. This clonotype has a handful of counts. The antigen is not known. There were TCR beta CDR3 regions amplified from RNA transcripts. RT-PCR in the first round (using the HTBI primer set) targeted the TCR CDR3. MiXCR was run by TCRdb on the multiplex PCR reads, yielding one entry per CDR3 protein. This table holds 600,000 to 650,000 distinct CDR3 sequences, 15% to 20% found once. Germline CDR1 is MDHEN and CDR2 is SYDVKM. CDR3 length equals 12 residues. Trimming shortened V by 6 bases and J by 8 bases, and 10 bases separated the two germline ends. Findings and limits, study-wide: Model-based prediction identified ophthalmopathy a median 6.5 months prior to its onset. The authors' 13 V-J model separated ophthalmopathy from stable hyperthyroidism.

Uncontrolled infection, other autoimmune disease, pregnancy or lactation led to exclusion. Fresh peripheral blood, roughly 10 ml, was the source of the PBMCs. The TCR originated in a woman between 25 and 40 years old with Graves' hyperthyroidism. What was sequenced was blood. The rearrangement links TRBV28 to TRBJ1-4; D is ambiguous. CDR3 nucleotides: TGTGCCAGCAGCTGGGGTCAAGAAAAACTGTTTTTT. It translates to CASSWGQEKLFF.